Presented here are 5 T cell receptor beta chains from one specimen sequenced in a study of Graves' ophthalmopathy and Graves' hyperthyroidism. Researchers took RNA transcripts and amplified TCR beta CDR3 regions from them. A first-round RT-PCR used HTBI primers, followed by a second-round multiplex PCR. In TCRdb, the multiplex PCR reads were re-called with MiXCR into one record per CDR3 protein. Found here are around 1,200,000 distinct CDR3 sequences, about 36% of them singletons; the top ten hold roughly 11%. The specimen sequenced was peripheral blood or thyroid tissue (not recorded which). The receptors shown here come from an adult man with Graves' hyperthyroidism.

The CDR3 sequence is CASRDRGFYGYTF. The CDR3 DNA is TGTGCCAGTAGGGACAGGGGGTTTTATGGCTACACCTTC. The chain recombines TRBV19 with TRBJ1-2, with 10 bases aligning to TRBD1. The CDR3 contains 13 residues. The germline V gene has CDR1 LNHDA and CDR2 SQIVND (reference sequence). V trimming: 6 bases; J trimming: 5 bases; junction bases outside the gene matches: 3.

This clonotype was counted ten times or more. This chain links TRBV19 with TRBJ1-5; D is possibly TRBD1 (6 bases). Trimming took off 1 base at V and 4 bases at J, with 8 bases between the two ends. This CDR3 region has 14 residues. The germline CDR1 and CDR2 sequences are LNHDA and SQIVND (reference sequence). In DNA form, the CDR3 reads TGTGCCAGTAGTATAGTACAGGGAAATCAGCCCCAGCATTTT. Translated: CASSIVQGNQPQHF.

Many counts were recorded for this clonotype. The chain carries TRBV30 and TRBJ1-2; D gene unclear. V was clipped by 4 bases and J by 5 bases, with 8 bases between them. The CDR3 has 11 amino acids. CDR1 and CDR2 (germline): GTSNPN, SVGIG (reference sequence). The CDR3 region has the DNA TGTGCCTGGACGACGGATTATGGCTACACCTTC. Its translation: CAWTTDYGYTF. Using reference TRBV30 and TRBJ1-2 for the parts outside the CDR3, the full variable domain is SQTIHQWPATLVQPVGSPLSLECTVEGTSNPNLYWYRQAAGRGLQLLFYSVGIGQISSEVPQNLSASRPQDRQFILSSKKLLLSDSGFYLCAWTTDYGYTFGSGTRLTVV.

The table lists this clonotype with a few counts. The chain carries TRBV6-5 and TRBJ1-2, with 11 positions matching TRBD1. This CDR3 spans 16 amino acids. The germline CDR1 and CDR2 sequences are MNHEY and SVGAGI. V was pared by 2 bases and J by 6 bases, with 8 bases of the junction left unmatched. CDR3 in amino acids: CASSYIGQGAQDGYTF. As DNA, the CDR3 is TGTGCCAGCAGTTACATCGGACAGGGGGCTCAGGATGGCTACACCTTC.

V usage is TRBV9 and J usage is TRBJ2-2; 8 bases are shared with TRBD2. Germline CDR1 and CDR2: SGDLS and YYNGEE. This CDR3 spans 15 amino acids. Trimming cost V 1 base and J 3 bases; bases outside gene matches: 2. The CDR3 DNA sequence: TGTGCCAGCAGCGTACAAGCGGGAGACACCGGGGAGCTGTTTTTT. Translated: CASSVQAGDTGELFF.